Below are 28 T cell receptor beta chains sequenced from a single sample in a study of tumor and adjacent non-tumor tissue in lung cancer. RNA was extracted from bulk tissue without any cell sorting. Three rounds of nested PCR, following a modified ARM-PCR protocol, produced the TCRbeta library. Each CDR3 protein is one row after TCRdb ran MiXCR on the multiplex PCR reads. The sample has fewer than 120,000 distinct CDR3 sequences; about 80% are singletons. Specimen: lung tumor tissue. Receptor source: a man between 65 and 85 years old with non-small cell lung cancer.

About this clonotype: This may arise from a read error, as a much more abundant clone is one base away. V gene TRBV5-1 combines with J gene TRBJ1-4, with 8 bases fitting TRBD1. This CDR3 has 15 residues. CDR1 is SGHRS and CDR2 is YFSETQ in the germline V gene. CDR3 region: CARSSQGVTNEKLFF. The CDR3 nucleotides are TGCGCCAGGAGCTCACAGGGGGTCACTAATGAAAAACTGTTTTTT.

The rearrangement links TRBV29-1 to TRBJ1-1, with 7 bases identical to TRBD1. The CDR3 is made up of 14 amino acids. Germline V gene lookup returns CDR1 SQVTM and CDR2 ANQGSEA. The junction had 20 bases not matched to a gene; V was cut back by 6 bases and J by 13 bases. Here the CDR3 DNA reads TGCAGCGTCTCCGGACAGGCAACTAAAACTGAGGTTTTCTTT. It specifies CSVSGQATKTEVFF.

On this clonotype: The missing conserved phenylalanine or tryptophan at the end of this CDR3 makes a read error likely. The chain uses TRBV14 and TRBJ2-1; perhaps TRBD1 as D (5 bases). The CDR3 runs to 14 residues. Germline CDR1 reads SGHDN; CDR2 reads FVKESK. V shed 5 bases and J shed 7 bases, with 15 bases lying between them. CDR3 DNA: TGTGCCAGCAGCATCCAGGGTCCTTATAATGAGCAGTTCTTA. Translating gives CASSIQGPYNEQFL.

As to this clonotype: The junction does not match germline at one end; this may be a read error. The chain carries TRBV6-5 and TRBJ2-1; D possibly corresponds to TRBD1 (5 bases). The CDR3 contains 16 residues. Per the germline V gene, CDR1 is MNHEY and CDR2 is SVGAGI. The CDR3 DNA follows: TGTGCCAGCAGTTACGCCGGCTGGAGAAGGGGCAATGAGCAGTTATTC. Encoded protein: CASSYAGWRRGNEQLF.

Details on this clonotype: The CDR3 does not close with the conserved phenylalanine or tryptophan, likely indicating a read error. The limits of the CDR3 on the DNA are not certain, so only TCRdb's listed CDR3 is given. This sequence joins TRBV6-6 and TRBJ2-7; TRBD1, as called in the table, went unchecked against the DNA. CDR1 and CDR2 from the germline V gene are MNHNY and SVGAGI (reference sequence). The CDR3 totals 14 residues, both ends included. CDR3 region: CASVAGGSSYEQYI.

Worth noting for this clonotype: At one end, the junction sequence differs from germline, possibly due to a read error. J is TRBJ2-3 and V is TRBV6-6, with 14 bases fitting TRBD2. This CDR3 spans 17 amino acids. Looked up from germline, CDR1 is MNHNY and CDR2 is SVGAGI (reference sequence). The CDR3 region is CVNRPNPGLAGADTQYF. The DNA for the CDR3 is TGTGTCAACAGGCCCAATCCGGGACTAGCGGGAGCAGATACGCAATATTTT.

With regard to this clonotype: As the CDR3 is not closed by the conserved phenylalanine or tryptophan, this likely results from a read error. J is TRBJ2-3 and V is TRBV29-1; no clear D gene. CDR1 SQVTM and CDR2 ANQGSEA come from the germline V gene. The CDR3 runs to 13 residues. Here the CDR3 DNA reads TGCAGCGTTGAAGAAGTAGTAGCAGATATGCAGTATTTA. Protein: CSVEEVVADMQYL.

As regards this clonotype: One end of the junction is discordant with germline, which a read error may explain. The chain couples TRBV10-3 to TRBJ2-1; TRBD2 matches at 9 bases. The CDR3 length is 18 residues. CDR1 is ENHRY and CDR2 is SYGVKD in the germline V gene. CDR3 loop: CAISTNSSRGGTYNEQSF. DNA of the CDR3: TGTGCCATCAGTACCAATTCCTCGCGGGGGGGAACCTACAATGAGCAGTCCTTC.

In regard to this clonotype: The CDR3 carries no conserved terminal phenylalanine or tryptophan, so it likely arises from a read error. The genes are TRBV29-1 and TRBJ2-7; D gene ambiguous. Between the trimmed V and J ends, which lost 7 bases and 2 bases, there was a span of 12 bases. Germline CDR1 reads SQVTM; CDR2 reads ANQGSEA. This CDR3 spans 12 amino acids. CDR3: CSAIQGTYEQYI. In DNA, the CDR3 is TGCAGCGCAATACAAGGGACCTACGAGCAGTACATC.

The chain employs TRBV11-2 and TRBJ2-3, with D maybe TRBD1 (6 bases). This CDR3 is 13 amino acids long. Germline-derived CDR1 and CDR2 are SGHAT and FQNNGV. The chain's CDR3 is CVSSGRTEWTQYF. In DNA form, the CDR3 reads TGTGTCAGTAGTGGACGGACAGAGTGGACGCAGTATTTT.

Worth noting for this clonotype: At one boundary the junction diverges from the germline segment, which might be a read error. This chain connects TRBV6-5 to TRBJ1-2, with 10 positions matching TRBD1. The CDR3 runs to 15 residues. Germline V lookup: CDR1 MNHEY, CDR2 SVGAGI. CDR3 sequence reads: CASSYSRQGAYDYTF. CDR3 coding DNA: TGTGCCAGCAGTTACAGCAGACAGGGGGCATATGACTACACCTTC.

The rearrangement uses TRBV5-1 and TRBJ2-7; D might be TRBD2 (6 bases). Trimming removed 7 bases at V and 5 bases at J, with 16 bases between. This CDR3 has 13 amino acids. Germline V gene lookup returns CDR1 SGHRS and CDR2 YFSETQ. CDR3: CASWRGTGNEQYF. CDR3 nucleotide sequence: TGCGCCAGCTGGAGGGGCACAGGCAACGAGCAGTACTTC.

The V call is TRBV18, the J call TRBJ2-6; D call uncertain. Looked up from germline, CDR1 is KGHSH and CDR2 is LQKENI. This CDR3 is built from 17 residues. Trimming took 3 bases from V and 0 from J, leaving 12 bases between them. The CDR3 nucleotides are TGTGCCAGCTCACCCTATTTCGACAACTCTGGGGCCAACGTCCTGACTTTC. It specifies CASSPYFDNSGANVLTF. Looking up the rest from reference TRBV18 and TRBJ2-6 gives the full variable domain: NAGVMQNPRHLVRRRGQEARLRCSPMKGHSHVYWYRQLPEEGLKFMVYLQKENIIDESGMPKERFSAEFPKEGPSILRIQQVVRGDSAAYFCASSPYFDNSGANVLTFGAGSRLTVL.

The V call is TRBV11-3, the J call TRBJ2-5; D gene unclear. Germline CDR1 SGHNT, CDR2 YENEEA. The ends were cut back, 7 bases at V and 4 bases at J, with 19 bases in the middle. This CDR3 has 15 residues. CDR3 bases: TGTGCCAGCAACAAGACCTATACCATCCGAGAGACCCAGTACTTC. Its translation: CASNKTYTIRETQYF.

The chain couples TRBV5-5 to TRBJ2-7; TRBD2 matches at 9 bases. This CDR3 has 13 amino acids. Germline lookup yields CDR1 SGHKS and CDR2 YYEKEE (reference sequence). Unmatched junction bases numbered 9, after V lost 7 bases and J lost 7 bases. Here the CDR3 DNA reads TGTGCCAGCCAATGCGCGGGGGGGAATGAGCAGTACTTC. Protein: CASQCAGGNEQYF.

Of note for this clonotype: Compared with germline, one end of the junction differs, possibly owing to a read error. The J gene is TRBJ2-7, the V gene TRBV20-1; weak D call: TRBD2 (6 bases). Germline V CDR1 and CDR2: DFQATT, SNEGSKA (reference sequence). The CDR3 sequence is 11 residues long. The CDR3 reads CGASDGYEQYF. CDR3 coding DNA: TGCGGTGCTAGCGATGGGTACGAGCAGTACTTC.

With regard to this clonotype: A much larger clone differs by one base, so this may be a read error. The chain carries TRBV20-1 and TRBJ2-7; 11 bases fit TRBD2. Germline V lookup: CDR1 DFQATT, CDR2 SNEGSKA (reference sequence). This CDR3 has 15 amino acids. The CDR3 DNA reads as TGCGGTGCTAGACGGACTAGCGGGCTGACCTACGAGCAGTACTTC. As protein: CGARRTSGLTYEQYF.

CDR3: CASSQDGGASRASEQFF. CDR3 nucleotides: TGTGCCAGCAGCCAAGATGGGGGCGCTAGCCGGGCGTCCGAGCAGTTCTTC. The rearrangement links TRBV4-2 to TRBJ2-1; D may be TRBD1 (6 bases). Trimming shortened V by 0 bases and J by 10 bases, and 22 bases separated the two germline ends. The germline gives CDR1 LGHNA, CDR2 YNFKEQ. This CDR3 region has 17 residues.

Turning to this clonotype: As the CDR3 is not closed by the conserved phenylalanine or tryptophan, this likely results from a read error. The DNA is omitted, as the CDR3 cannot be located on it reliably, and the CDR3 follows TCRdb's listing. The chain has TRBV6-6 and TRBJ2-7; TRBD1, the table's D call, was not compared with the DNA. Germline CDR1 is MNHNY and CDR2 is SVGAGI (reference sequence). The CDR3 is made up of 13 amino acids, end residues included. The CDR3 is CARSYTRGGEQYI.

J is TRBJ1-1 and V is TRBV6-5, with 8 bases matching TRBD1. The germline gives CDR1 MNHEY, CDR2 SVGAGI. The CDR3 loop spans 15 amino acids. V trimming: 6 bases; J trimming: 6 bases; junction bases outside the gene matches: 12. CDR3 nucleotide sequence: TGTGCCAGCAGGACCGGGACAGGACTGGTCTCTGAAGCTTTCTTT. It is translated as CASRTGTGLVSEAFF.

Details on this clonotype: A single base separates this from a much larger clone, so it may be a read error. V usage is TRBV28 and J usage is TRBJ1-3; D is undetermined. Germline CDR1 MDHEN, CDR2 SYDVKM. The CDR3 has 15 residues. Deletions cut 0 bases from V and 8 bases from J, with 14 bases between. The CDR3 DNA sequence: TGTGCCAGCAGTTTATGGGAGACGGCACGAGACACCATATATTTT. Translating it yields CASSLWETARDTIYF.

Turning to this clonotype: The final CDR3 position lacks the conserved phenylalanine or tryptophan, pointing to a likely read error. The gene calls are TRBV4-1 and TRBJ2-2; the D gene could be TRBD1 or TRBD2 (6 bases each). This CDR3 contains 15 residues. Germline CDR1 and CDR2: MGHRA and YSYEKL. The CDR3 DNA sequence: TGCGCCAGCAGCCTCACTGAGGGGGGCACCGGGCAGCTGTTTTAT. Translating it yields CASSLTEGGTGQLFY.

The chain carries TRBV9 and TRBJ2-5, with 9 bases matching TRBD2. CDR3 size: 14 residues. The J segment lost 4 bases and the V segment lost 0 bases, leaving 1 base of the junction unmatched. Germline CDR1 SGDLS, CDR2 YYNGEE. The CDR3 sequence: CASSVGGGAETQYF. Here the CDR3 DNA reads TGTGCCAGCAGCGTAGGCGGGGGGGCAGAGACCCAGTACTTC.

Worth noting for this clonotype: At one boundary the junction diverges from the germline segment, which might be a read error. The chain joins TRBV4-1 to TRBJ2-7, with 11 nucleotides matching TRBD2. CDR1 is MGHRA and CDR2 is YSYEKL in the germline V gene. CDR3 length: 16 amino acids. CDR3 residues: CASSRTLAGDGDEQHF. CDR3 in DNA: TGCGCCAGCAGCCGGACACTAGCGGGAGATGGGGACGAACAGCACTTC.

A note on this clonotype: A read error may account for a junction end that differs from germline. This chain connects TRBV12-3 or TRBV12-4 to TRBJ2-7, with D uncertain. This CDR3 spans 13 amino acids. The CDR3 protein is CASSLGSTYDQYF. The DNA for the CDR3 is TGTGCCAGCAGTCTGGGCAGCACCTACGATCAGTACTTC.

Concerning this clonotype itself: The CDR3 carries no conserved terminal phenylalanine or tryptophan, so it likely arises from a read error. This rearrangement joins TRBV6-5 to TRBJ2-3, with D possibly matching TRBD1 (6 bases). The CDR3 sequence is 16 residues long. The germline V gene encodes CDR1 MNHEY and CDR2 SVGAGI. This CDR3 reads CASSPSYRVNTDTQYL. DNA of the CDR3: TGTGCCAGCAGTCCCAGCTACAGGGTGAACACAGATACACAGTATCTT.

Concerning this clonotype itself: Compared with germline, one end of the junction differs, possibly owing to a read error. V usage is TRBV4-1 and J usage is TRBJ2-2; 8 bases agree with TRBD1. The CDR3 consists of 17 residues. Germline V CDR1 and CDR2: MGHRA, YSYEKL. CDR3 sequence (DNA): TGCGCCAGCAACCGCACGACAGGGGTACTTGGGACCGTGGAGCTGTTTTTT. Translated: CASNRTTGVLGTVELFF.

In this sample, this clonotype turned up once. J is TRBJ1-5 and V is TRBV6-5; tentatively, D is TRBD1 (5 bases). The germline V gene encodes CDR1 MNHEY and CDR2 SVGAGI. This CDR3 is 12 amino acids long. Trimming shortened V by 10 bases and J by 7 bases, and 14 bases separated the two germline ends. The CDR3 DNA is TGTGCCATCAAGACAGTAACACAGCCCCAGCATTTT. Protein: CAIKTVTQPQHF.